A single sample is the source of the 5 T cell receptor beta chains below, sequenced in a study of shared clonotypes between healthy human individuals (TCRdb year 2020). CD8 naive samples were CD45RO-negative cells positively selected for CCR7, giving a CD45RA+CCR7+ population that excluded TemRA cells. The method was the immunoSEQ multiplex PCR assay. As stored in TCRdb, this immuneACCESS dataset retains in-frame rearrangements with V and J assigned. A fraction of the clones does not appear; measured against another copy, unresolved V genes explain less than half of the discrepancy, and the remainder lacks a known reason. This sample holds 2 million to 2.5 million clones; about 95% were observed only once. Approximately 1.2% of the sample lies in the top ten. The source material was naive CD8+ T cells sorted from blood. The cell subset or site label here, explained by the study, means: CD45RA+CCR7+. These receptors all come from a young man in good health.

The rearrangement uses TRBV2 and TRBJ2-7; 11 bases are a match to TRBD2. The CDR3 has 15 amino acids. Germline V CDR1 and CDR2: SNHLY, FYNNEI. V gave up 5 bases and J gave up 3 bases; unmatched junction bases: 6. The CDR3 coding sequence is TGTGCCAGCAGTTTAGCGGGAGGGAGTAGCTACGAGCAGTACTTC. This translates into CASSLAGGSSYEQYF.

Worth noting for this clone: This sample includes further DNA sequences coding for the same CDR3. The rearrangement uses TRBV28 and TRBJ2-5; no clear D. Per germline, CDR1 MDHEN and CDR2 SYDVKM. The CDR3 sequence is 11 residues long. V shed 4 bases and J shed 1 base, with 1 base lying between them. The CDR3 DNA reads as TGTGCCAGCAGTTCCCAAGAGACCCAGTACTTC. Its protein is CASSSQETQYF.

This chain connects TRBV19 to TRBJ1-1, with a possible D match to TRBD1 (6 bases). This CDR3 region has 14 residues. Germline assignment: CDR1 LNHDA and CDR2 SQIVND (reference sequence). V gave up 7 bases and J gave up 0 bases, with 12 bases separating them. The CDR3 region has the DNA TGTGCCAGTACCTCAGGGGCGGTGAACACTGAAGCTTTCTTT. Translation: CASTSGAVNTEAFF.

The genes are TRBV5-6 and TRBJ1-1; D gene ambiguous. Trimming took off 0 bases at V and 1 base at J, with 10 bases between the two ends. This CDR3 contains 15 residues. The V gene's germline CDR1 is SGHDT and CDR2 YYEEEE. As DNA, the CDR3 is TGTGCCAGCAGCTTGGGGAGGACCTCGAACACTGAAGCTTTCTTT. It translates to CASSLGRTSNTEAFF.

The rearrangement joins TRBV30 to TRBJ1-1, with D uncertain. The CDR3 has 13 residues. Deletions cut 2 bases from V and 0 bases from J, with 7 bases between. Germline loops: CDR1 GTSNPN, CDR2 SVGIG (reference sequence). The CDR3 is CAWSWFVNTEAFF. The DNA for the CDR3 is TGTGCCTGGAGTTGGTTCGTGAACACTGAAGCTTTCTTT.